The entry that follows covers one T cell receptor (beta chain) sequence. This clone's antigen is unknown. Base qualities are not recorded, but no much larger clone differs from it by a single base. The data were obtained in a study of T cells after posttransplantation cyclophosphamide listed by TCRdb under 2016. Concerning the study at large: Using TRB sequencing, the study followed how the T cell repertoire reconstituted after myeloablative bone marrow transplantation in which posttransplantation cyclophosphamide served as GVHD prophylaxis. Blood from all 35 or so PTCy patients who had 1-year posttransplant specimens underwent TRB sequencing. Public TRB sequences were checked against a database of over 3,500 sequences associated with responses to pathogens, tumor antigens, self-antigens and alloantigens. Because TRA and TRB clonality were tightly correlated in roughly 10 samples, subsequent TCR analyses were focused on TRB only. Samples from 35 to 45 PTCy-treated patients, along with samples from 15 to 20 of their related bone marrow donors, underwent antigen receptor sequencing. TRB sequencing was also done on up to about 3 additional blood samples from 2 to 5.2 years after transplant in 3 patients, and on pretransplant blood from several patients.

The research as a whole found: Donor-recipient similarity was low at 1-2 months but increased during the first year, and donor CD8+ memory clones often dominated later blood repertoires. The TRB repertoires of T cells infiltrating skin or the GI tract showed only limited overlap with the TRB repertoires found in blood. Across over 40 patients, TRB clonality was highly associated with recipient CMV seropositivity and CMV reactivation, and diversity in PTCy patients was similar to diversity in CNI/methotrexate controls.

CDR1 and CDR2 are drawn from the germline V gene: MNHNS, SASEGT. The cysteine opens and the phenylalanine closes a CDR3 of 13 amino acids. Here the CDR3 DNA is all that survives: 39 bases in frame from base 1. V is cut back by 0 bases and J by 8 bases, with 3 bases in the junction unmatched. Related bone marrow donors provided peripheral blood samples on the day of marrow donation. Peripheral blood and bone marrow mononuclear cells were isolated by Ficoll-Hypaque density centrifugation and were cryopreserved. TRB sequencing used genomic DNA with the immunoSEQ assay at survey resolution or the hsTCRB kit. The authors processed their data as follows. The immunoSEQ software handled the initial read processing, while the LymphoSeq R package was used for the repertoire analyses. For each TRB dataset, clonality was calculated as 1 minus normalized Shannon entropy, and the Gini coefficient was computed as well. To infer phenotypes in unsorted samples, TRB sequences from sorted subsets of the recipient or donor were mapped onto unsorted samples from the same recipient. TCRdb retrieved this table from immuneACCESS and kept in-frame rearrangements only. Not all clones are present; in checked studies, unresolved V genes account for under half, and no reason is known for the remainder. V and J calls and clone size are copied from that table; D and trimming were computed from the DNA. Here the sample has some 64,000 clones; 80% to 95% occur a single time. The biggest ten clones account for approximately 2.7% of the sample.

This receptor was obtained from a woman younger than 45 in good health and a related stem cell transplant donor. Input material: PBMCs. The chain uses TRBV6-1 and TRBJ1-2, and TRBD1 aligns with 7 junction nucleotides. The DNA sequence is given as TGTGCCAGCAGTGAAGCCAGGGGGAGCGGCTACACCTTC. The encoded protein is CASSEARGSGYTF.